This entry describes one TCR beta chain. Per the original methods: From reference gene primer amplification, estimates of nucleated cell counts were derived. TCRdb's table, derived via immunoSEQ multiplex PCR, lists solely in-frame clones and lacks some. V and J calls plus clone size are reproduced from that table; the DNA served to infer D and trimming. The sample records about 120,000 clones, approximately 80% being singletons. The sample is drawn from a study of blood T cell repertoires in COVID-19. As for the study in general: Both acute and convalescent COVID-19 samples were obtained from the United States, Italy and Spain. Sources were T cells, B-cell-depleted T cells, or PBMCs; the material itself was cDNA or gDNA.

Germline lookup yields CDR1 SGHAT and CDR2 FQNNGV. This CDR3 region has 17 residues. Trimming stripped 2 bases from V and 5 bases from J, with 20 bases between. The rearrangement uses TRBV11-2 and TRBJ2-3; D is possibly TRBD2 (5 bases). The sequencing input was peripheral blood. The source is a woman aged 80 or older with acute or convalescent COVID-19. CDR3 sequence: CASSLSAWTAEGDTQYF. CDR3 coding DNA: TGTGCCAGCAGCTTAAGCGCCTGGACGGCCGAGGGAGATACGCAGTATTTT.